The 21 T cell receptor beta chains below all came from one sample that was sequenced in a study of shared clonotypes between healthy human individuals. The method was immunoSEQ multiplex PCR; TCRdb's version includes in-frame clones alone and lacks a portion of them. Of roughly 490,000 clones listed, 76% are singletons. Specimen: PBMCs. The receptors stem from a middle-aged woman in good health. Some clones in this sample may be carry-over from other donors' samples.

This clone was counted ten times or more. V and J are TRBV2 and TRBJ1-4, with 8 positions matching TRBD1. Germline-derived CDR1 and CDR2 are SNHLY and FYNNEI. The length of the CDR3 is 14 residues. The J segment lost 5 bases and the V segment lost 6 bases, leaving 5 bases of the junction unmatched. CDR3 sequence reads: CASRAGGSNEKLFF. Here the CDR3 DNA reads TGTGCCAGCAGGGCAGGGGGCAGCAATGAAAAACTGTTTTTT.

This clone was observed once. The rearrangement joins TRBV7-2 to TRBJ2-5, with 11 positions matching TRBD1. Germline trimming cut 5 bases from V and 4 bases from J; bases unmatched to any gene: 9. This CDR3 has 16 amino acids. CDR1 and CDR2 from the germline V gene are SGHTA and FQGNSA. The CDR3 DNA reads TGTGCCAGCAGCCCCCGGACAGGGGGCGTCTCAGAGACCCAGTACTTC. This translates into CASSPRTGGVSETQYF.

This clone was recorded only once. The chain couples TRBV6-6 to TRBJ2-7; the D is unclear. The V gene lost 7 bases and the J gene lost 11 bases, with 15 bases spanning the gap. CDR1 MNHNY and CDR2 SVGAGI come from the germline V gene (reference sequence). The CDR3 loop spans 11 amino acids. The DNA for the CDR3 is TGTGCCAGCACCTCAGGCTCTAGGGAGTACTTC. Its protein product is CASTSGSREYF.

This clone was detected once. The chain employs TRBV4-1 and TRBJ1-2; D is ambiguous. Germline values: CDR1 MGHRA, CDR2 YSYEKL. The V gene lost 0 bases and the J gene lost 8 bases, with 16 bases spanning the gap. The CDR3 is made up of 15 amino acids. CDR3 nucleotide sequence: TGCGCCAGCAGCCAAGACATTACGGTTCCGACCGGCTACACCTTC. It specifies CASSQDITVPTGYTF.

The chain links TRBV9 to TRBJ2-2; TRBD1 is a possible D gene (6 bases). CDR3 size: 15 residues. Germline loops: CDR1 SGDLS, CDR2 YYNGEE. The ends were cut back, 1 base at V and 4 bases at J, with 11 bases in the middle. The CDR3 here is CASSVRTELTGELFF. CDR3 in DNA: TGTGCCAGCAGCGTACGGACAGAGCTCACCGGGGAGCTGTTTTTT.

The chain's CDR3 is CASSTGGLAGAGELFF. In DNA form, the CDR3 reads TGCGCCAGCAGCACGGGAGGGCTAGCGGGAGCCGGGGAGCTGTTTTTT. This chain links TRBV5-1 with TRBJ2-2; 10 bases agree with TRBD2. The CDR3 has 16 amino acids. In germline, CDR1 is SGHRS, CDR2 YFSETQ. V trimming: 4 bases; J trimming: 6 bases; junction bases outside the gene matches: 9.

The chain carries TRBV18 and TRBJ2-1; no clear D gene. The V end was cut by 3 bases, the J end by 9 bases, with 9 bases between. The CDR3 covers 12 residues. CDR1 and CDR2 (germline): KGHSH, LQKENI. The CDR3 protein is CASSPLGSEQFF. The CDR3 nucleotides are TGTGCCAGCTCACCGCTAGGTAGTGAGCAGTTCTTC.

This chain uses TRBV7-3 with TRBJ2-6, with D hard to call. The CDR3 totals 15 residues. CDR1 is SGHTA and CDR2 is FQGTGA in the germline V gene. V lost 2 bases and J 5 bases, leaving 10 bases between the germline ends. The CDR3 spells CASSLSATRANVLTF. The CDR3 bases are TGTGCCAGCAGCTTATCCGCCACCAGGGCCAACGTCCTGACTTTC.

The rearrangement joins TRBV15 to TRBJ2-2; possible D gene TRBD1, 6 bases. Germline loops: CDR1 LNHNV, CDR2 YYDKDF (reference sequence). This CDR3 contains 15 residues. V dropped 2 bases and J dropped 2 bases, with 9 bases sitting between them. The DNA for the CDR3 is TGTGCCACCAGCAGACAGGGGATTAACACCGGGGAGCTGTTTTTT. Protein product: CATSRQGINTGELFF.

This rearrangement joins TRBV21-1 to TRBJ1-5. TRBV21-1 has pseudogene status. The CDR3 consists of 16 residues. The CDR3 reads CASSKGGRSYNQPQHF. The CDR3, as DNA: TGTGCCAGCAGCAAAGGAGGCCGGAGCTACAATCAGCCCCAGCATTTT.

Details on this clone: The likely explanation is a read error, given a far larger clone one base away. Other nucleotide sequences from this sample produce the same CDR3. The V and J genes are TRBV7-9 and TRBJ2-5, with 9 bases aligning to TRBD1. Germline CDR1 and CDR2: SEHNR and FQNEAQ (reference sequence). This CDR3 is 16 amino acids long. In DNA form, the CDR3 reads TGTGCCAGCAGCCTCCGGGACAGGGCTTACCAGGAGACCCAGTACTTC. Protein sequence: CASSLRDRAYQETQYF.

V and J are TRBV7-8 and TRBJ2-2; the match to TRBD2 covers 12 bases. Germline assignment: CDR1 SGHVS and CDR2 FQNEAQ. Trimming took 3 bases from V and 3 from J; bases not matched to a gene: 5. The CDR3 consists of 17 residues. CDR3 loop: CASSFPLAGGYTGELFF. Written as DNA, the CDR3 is TGTGCCAGCAGCTTCCCTCTAGCGGGAGGGTACACCGGGGAGCTGTTTTTT.

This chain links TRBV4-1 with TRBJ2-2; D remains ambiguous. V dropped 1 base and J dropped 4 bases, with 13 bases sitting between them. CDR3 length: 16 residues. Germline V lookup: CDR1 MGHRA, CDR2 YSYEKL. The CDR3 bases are TGCGCCAGCAGCCAAGCCCTCACGAAGATCACCGGGGAGCTGTTTTTT. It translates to CASSQALTKITGELFF.

The CDR3 sequence is CASSDLAGDNEQFF. DNA for the CDR3: TGTGCCAGCAGTGACCTTGCGGGCGACAATGAGCAGTTCTTC. J is TRBJ2-1 and V is TRBV6-4, with D perhaps matching TRBD2 (5 bases). Germline lookup yields CDR1 MRHNA and CDR2 SNTAGT. The V end was cut by 2 bases, the J end by 5 bases, with 10 bases between. This CDR3 is 14 amino acids long.

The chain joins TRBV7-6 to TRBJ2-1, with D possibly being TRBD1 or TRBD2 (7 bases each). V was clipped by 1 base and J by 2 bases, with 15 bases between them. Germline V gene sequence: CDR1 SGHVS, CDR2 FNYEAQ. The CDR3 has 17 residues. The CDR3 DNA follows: TGTGCCAGCAGCTTAGAAGTGGGAGGGGGCACCTACAATGAGCAGTTCTTC. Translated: CASSLEVGGGTYNEQFF.

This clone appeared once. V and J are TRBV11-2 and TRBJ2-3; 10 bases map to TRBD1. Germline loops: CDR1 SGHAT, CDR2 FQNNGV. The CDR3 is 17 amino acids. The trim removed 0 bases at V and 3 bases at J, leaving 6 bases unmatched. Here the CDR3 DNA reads TGTGCCAGCAGCTTAGACCCTCCGGGACAGGGGACAGATACGCAGTATTTT. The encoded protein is CASSLDPPGQGTDTQYF. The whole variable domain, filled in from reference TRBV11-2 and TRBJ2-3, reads EAGVAQSPRYKIIEKRQSVAFWCNPISGHATLYWYQQILGQGPKLLIQFQNNGVVDDSQLPKDRFSAERLKGVDSTLKIQPAKLEDSAVYLCASSLDPPGQGTDTQYFGPGTRLTVL.

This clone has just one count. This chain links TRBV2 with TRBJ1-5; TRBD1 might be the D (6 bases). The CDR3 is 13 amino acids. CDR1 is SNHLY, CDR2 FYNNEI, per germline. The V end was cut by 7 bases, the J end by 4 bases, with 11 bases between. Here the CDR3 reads CASNLDRNQPQHF. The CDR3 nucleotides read TGTGCCAGCAACTTGGACAGAAATCAGCCCCAGCATTTT.

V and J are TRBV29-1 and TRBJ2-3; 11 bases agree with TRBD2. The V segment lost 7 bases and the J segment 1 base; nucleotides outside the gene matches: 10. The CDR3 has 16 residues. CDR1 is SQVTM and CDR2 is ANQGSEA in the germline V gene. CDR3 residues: CSGAKTSGKGTDTQYF. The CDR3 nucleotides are TGCAGCGGGGCAAAGACTAGCGGGAAGGGCACAGATACGCAGTATTTT.

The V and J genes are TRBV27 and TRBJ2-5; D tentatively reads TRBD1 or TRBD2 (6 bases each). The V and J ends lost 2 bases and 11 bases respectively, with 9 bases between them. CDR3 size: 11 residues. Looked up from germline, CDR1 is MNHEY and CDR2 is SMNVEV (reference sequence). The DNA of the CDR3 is TGTGCCAGCAGTTTACAGGGGAGGCAGTACTTC. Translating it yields CASSLQGRQYF.

As DNA, the CDR3 is TGTGCCAGCAGTTTGGGTAGCGGGAGGGCCGGGGAGACCCAGTACTTC. Its protein product is CASSLGSGRAGETQYF. The chain carries TRBV27 and TRBJ2-5, with 11 positions matching TRBD2. This CDR3 contains 16 residues. With 3 bases clipped from V and 5 bases from J, the junction kept 8 bases outside the gene matches. Per germline, CDR1 MNHEY and CDR2 SMNVEV (reference sequence).

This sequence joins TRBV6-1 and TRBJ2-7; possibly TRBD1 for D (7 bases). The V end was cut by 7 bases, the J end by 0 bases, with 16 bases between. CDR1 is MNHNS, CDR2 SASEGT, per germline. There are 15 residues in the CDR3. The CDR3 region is CASTGGRGYSYEQYF. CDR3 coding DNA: TGTGCCAGCACCGGGGGCAGGGGGTACTCCTACGAGCAGTACTTC.